Listed here are 31 T cell receptor beta chains from one sample, sequenced in a study of PD-L1 blockade in urothelial cancer. Documented time point: peripheral blood 6 weeks after treatment start. Sequencing was performed with immunoSEQ multiplex PCR; in TCRdb, only in-frame clones are kept and a portion is missing. This sample has about 45,000 clones, with almost 85% found just once. Material: PBMCs, obtained around atezolizumab (anti-PD-L1) treatment. The receptors shown here come from a man aged 55 to 69 with urothelial cancer.

The chain is built from TRBV28 and TRBJ2-7; 7 positions match TRBD1. V was clipped by 5 bases and J by 2 bases; unmatched bases: 3. The CDR3 sequence is 13 residues long. Germline V lookup: CDR1 MDHEN, CDR2 SYDVKM. The CDR3 DNA reads as TGTGCCAGCAGTAGTCAGGGGGCCTACGAGCAGTACTTC. It yields the protein CASSSQGAYEQYF.

The rearrangement joins TRBV7-9 to TRBJ1-3; 8 bases line up with TRBD1. Germline V gene sequence: CDR1 SEHNR, CDR2 FQNEAQ (reference sequence). Unmatched junction bases numbered 2, after V lost 1 base and J lost 0 bases. This CDR3 comprises 16 residues. The CDR3 loop is CASSLEQGVSGNTIYF. CDR3 nucleotides: TGTGCCAGCAGCTTAGAACAGGGGGTCTCTGGAAACACCATATATTTT. Full variable domain (rest looked up from reference TRBV7-9 and TRBJ1-3): DTGVSQNPRHKITKRGQNVTFRCDPISEHNRLYWYRQTLGQGPEFLTYFQNEAQLEKSRLLSDRFSAERPKGSFSTLEIQRTEQGDSAMYLCASSLEQGVSGNTIYFGEGSWLTVV.

The CDR3 DNA reads as TGTGCCAGCAGTTTGGGGCGGGGGCTCATGAACACTGAAGCTTTCTTT. Translated: CASSLGRGLMNTEAFF. The J gene is TRBJ1-1, the V gene TRBV28, with D possibly being TRBD1 (6 bases). V lost 3 bases and J 0 bases, leaving 14 bases between the germline ends. From germline, CDR1 is MDHEN and CDR2 SYDVKM. The CDR3 contains 16 residues.

Ten or more counts support this clone. This chain links TRBV4-2 with TRBJ1-2; 7 positions agree with TRBD1. J gave up 4 bases and V 0 bases, and 5 bases lay outside the gene matches. CDR3 length: 15 amino acids. Germline V gives CDR1 LGHNA, CDR2 YNFKEQ. The CDR3 nucleotides are TGTGCCAGCAGCCAAGATACCGGGACAGCCTATGGCTACACCTTC. Amino acids: CASSQDTGTAYGYTF.

This clone was recorded only once. The chain recombines TRBV16 with TRBJ1-2; TRBD1 matches at 11 bases. The CDR3 extends over 17 amino acids. Germline V gives CDR1 KGHSY, CDR2 FQNENV. V lost 0 bases and J lost 4; bases outside the gene matches: 7. CDR3 amino acids: CASSQSRTGGAGYGYTF. The CDR3 DNA sequence: TGTGCCAGCAGCCAATCGAGGACAGGGGGCGCTGGCTATGGCTACACCTTC.

This sequence joins TRBV5-4 and TRBJ1-2; D unresolved. Trimming shortened V by 2 bases and J by 5 bases, and 22 bases separated the two germline ends. CDR1 is SGHNT and CDR2 is YYREEE in the germline V gene (reference sequence). CDR3 length: 17 amino acids. The CDR3 sequence is CASSFPGTTRRLYGYTF. CDR3 coding DNA: TGTGCCAGCAGCTTCCCAGGAACGACCCGGCGTTTGTATGGCTACACCTTC.

The V gene is TRBV6-5, the J gene TRBJ2-7, with 7 bases lining up with TRBD2. Trimming cost V 5 bases and J 1 base; bases outside gene matches: 5. Germline V gene sequence: CDR1 MNHEY, CDR2 SVGAGI. This CDR3 comprises 14 residues. CDR3 residues: CASSSGAPSYEQYF. In DNA, the CDR3 is TGTGCCAGCAGTAGCGGGGCCCCATCCTACGAGCAGTACTTC.

The chain employs TRBV10-2 and TRBJ1-5; D may be TRBD1 (5 bases). The CDR3 totals 16 residues. CDR1 is WSHSY, CDR2 SAAADI, per germline. V shed 3 bases and J shed 8 bases, with 20 bases lying between them. CDR3: CASSDPAGMPIEPQHF. The CDR3 DNA reads as TGCGCCAGCAGTGACCCTGCAGGGATGCCAATTGAGCCCCAGCATTTT.

The chain recombines TRBV19 with TRBJ2-3; TRBD1 matches 8 bases. Germline V gives CDR1 LNHDA, CDR2 SQIVND (reference sequence). Unmatched junction bases numbered 5, after V lost 4 bases and J lost 5 bases. CDR3 length: 14 residues. CDR3 loop: CASSTTGGRDTQYF. The CDR3 bases are TGTGCCAGTAGTACCACAGGGGGAAGAGATACGCAGTATTTT.

CDR3 loop: CASSLYFPGQGLNYGYTF. The CDR3 coding sequence is TGTGCCAGCAGCTTATATTTTCCAGGGCAGGGACTAAACTATGGCTACACCTTC. The rearrangement joins TRBV7-2 to TRBJ1-2; possibly TRBD1 for D (5 bases). The CDR3 extends over 18 amino acids. The V end lost 2 bases, the J end lost 2 bases, and 21 bases lay between the germline ends. Germline loops: CDR1 SGHTA, CDR2 FQGNSA.

The chain uses TRBV19 and TRBJ1-5; the D is unclear. From germline, CDR1 is LNHDA and CDR2 SQIVND (reference sequence). The V end was cut by 1 base, the J end by 9 bases, with 7 bases between. This CDR3 comprises 12 residues. In DNA, the CDR3 is TGTGCCAGTAGTATAGGCGGTGGGCCCCAGCATTTT. This sequence encodes CASSIGGGPQHF.

The V and J genes are TRBV10-3 and TRBJ2-1; 14 nucleotides align to TRBD2. The CDR3 length is 15 residues. The germline gives CDR1 ENHRY, CDR2 SYGVKD. With 6 bases clipped from V and 4 bases from J, the junction kept 2 bases outside the gene matches. The CDR3 DNA reads TGTGCCATCAGGGGGACTAGCGGGAGATACAATGAGCAGTTCTTC. As protein: CAIRGTSGRYNEQFF.

The rearrangement uses TRBV5-6 and TRBJ2-7, with D perhaps matching TRBD2 (5 bases). Germline values: CDR1 SGHDT, CDR2 YYEEEE. Trimming took off 2 bases at V and 6 bases at J, with 12 bases between the two ends. The CDR3 contains 13 residues. As DNA, the CDR3 is TGTGCCAGCAGCTTAATCGGGGTAAGCGAGCAGTACTTC. Protein product: CASSLIGVSEQYF.

The rearrangement uses TRBV28 and TRBJ2-7; a possible D gene is TRBD1 (5 bases). This CDR3 is built from 17 residues. Looked up from germline, CDR1 is MDHEN and CDR2 is SYDVKM. Trimming took 5 bases from V and 4 from J, leaving 24 bases between them. The DNA for the CDR3 is TGTGCCAGCAGTCTACCCGCTACAGGAAAGGTCTCGTACGAGCAGTACTTC. This codes for CASSLPATGKVSYEQYF.

This clone has more than one count but fewer than ten. This chain joins TRBV2 and TRBJ1-1; 8 bases are a match to TRBD1. The CDR3 runs to 14 residues. CDR1 and CDR2 from the germline V gene are SNHLY and FYNNEI. V lost 10 bases and J lost 2; bases outside the gene matches: 9. The CDR3 loop is CATRSGTGNTEAFF. The CDR3 DNA is TGTGCCACCAGATCCGGGACAGGTAACACTGAAGCTTTCTTT.

V usage is TRBV18 and J usage is TRBJ1-4, with 9 bases identical to TRBD1. Losses at the gene ends were 4 bases for V and 0 bases for J; bases not matched to a gene: 3. The CDR3 has 16 residues. Germline assignment: CDR1 KGHSH and CDR2 LQKENI. CDR3 sequence (DNA): TGTGCCAGCTCACAACGACAGGGGGCAACTAATGAAAAACTGTTTTTT. Encoded protein: CASSQRQGATNEKLFF.

This chain links TRBV5-1 with TRBJ2-3, with D perhaps TRBD1 (5 bases). CDR3 length equals 13 residues. Trimming left V 7 bases short and J 6 bases short, with 15 bases between. The germline V gene has CDR1 SGHRS and CDR2 YFSETQ. In DNA, the CDR3 is TGCGCCAGCTTGGGGCAAGGGGTCGATACGCAGTATTTT. Translating gives CASLGQGVDTQYF.

This chain links TRBV18 with TRBJ1-5; perhaps TRBD1 as D (6 bases). Per germline, CDR1 KGHSH and CDR2 LQKENI. CDR3 length: 15 amino acids. Trimming pared 4 bases from V and 3 bases from J, leaving 13 bases between. CDR3 DNA: TGTGCCAGCTCACTCGACAGGAATACCAATCAGCCCCAGCATTTT. Its translation is CASSLDRNTNQPQHF.

This clone was picked up a small number of times. The chain is built from TRBV5-1 and TRBJ2-1, with 7 bases fitting TRBD1. The CDR3 is 15 residues long. After removal of 3 bases from V and 1 base from J, the junction contained 4 bases not matched to a gene. Germline V CDR1 and CDR2: SGHRS, YFSETQ. DNA for the CDR3: TGCGCCAGCAGCTGGACAGGCCAGTCCTACAATGAGCAGTTCTTC. Translation gives CASSWTGQSYNEQFF.

This clone was found a few times. This sample also contains other DNA sequences that code for the same CDR3. The chain joins TRBV28 to TRBJ1-2; 8 bases are a match to TRBD1. V lost 5 bases and J lost 4; bases outside the gene matches: 9. CDR1 MDHEN and CDR2 SYDVKM come from the germline V gene. This CDR3 comprises 15 residues. The DNA for the CDR3 is TGTGCCAGCAGTCCCGCAGGGGGCGGAAGCTATGGCTACACCTTC. Translation gives CASSPAGGGSYGYTF.

Only one count was recorded for this clone. The chain carries TRBV12-2 and TRBJ1-1; the listed D gene, TRBD1, was not tested against the DNA. TRBV12-2 is reported as a pseudogene. This CDR3 spans 16 amino acids. CDR3 sequence (DNA): TGTGCAAGTCGTCTGGACAGGGGGCGTCTGAACACTGAAGCTTTCTTT. Translating it yields CASRLDRGRLNTEAFF.

The chain has TRBV25-1 and TRBJ1-2; 7 bases line up with TRBD1. The CDR3 contains 14 residues. The germline gives CDR1 MGHDK, CDR2 SYGVNS. Trimming cost V 4 bases and J 3 bases; bases outside gene matches: 5. CDR3 in DNA: TGTGCCAGCAGTGTAGGCAGGGGGGACTATGGCTACACCTTC. This sequence encodes CASSVGRGDYGYTF.

This rearrangement joins TRBV10-1 to TRBJ2-1; weak D call: TRBD1 (6 bases). The germline V gene has CDR1 WNHNN and CDR2 SYGVQD (reference sequence). With 5 bases removed from V and 0 bases from J, the gap between germline ends came to 14 bases. This CDR3 region has 16 residues. CDR3 bases: TGCGCCAGCAGTCACTCACCACAGGGCTCCTACAATGAGCAGTTCTTC. Translating it yields CASSHSPQGSYNEQFF.

The chain employs TRBV7-6 and TRBJ2-2; TRBD2 agrees at 11 bases. The CDR3 covers 16 residues. V shed 5 bases and J 2 bases; nucleotides not matched to a gene: 4. Per germline, CDR1 SGHVS and CDR2 FNYEAQ. The CDR3 DNA reads as TGTGCCAGCAGCCCGACTAGCGGGGCTAACACCGGGGAGCTGTTTTTT. Its translation is CASSPTSGANTGELFF.

This clone was found a few times. This chain joins TRBV14 and TRBJ1-2; D unclear. CDR1 SGHDN and CDR2 FVKESK come from the germline V gene. CDR3 size: 13 residues. Trimming took 1 base from V and 4 from J, leaving 7 bases between them. In DNA, the CDR3 is TGTGCCAGCAGCCAAGGGACTTTCTATGGCTACACCTTC. Protein sequence: CASSQGTFYGYTF.

The genes are TRBV7-2 and TRBJ1-4, with 10 bases fitting TRBD1. V shed 5 bases, J shed 1 base, and the junction held 1 base outside the gene matches. The length of the CDR3 is 15 residues. CDR1 and CDR2 (germline): SGHTA, FQGNSA. The CDR3 loop reads CASSRDRGTNEKLFF. The CDR3 coding sequence is TGTGCCAGCAGCCGGGACAGGGGAACTAATGAAAAACTGTTTTTT.

This clone appeared a single time. The rearrangement links TRBV15 to TRBJ2-2, with TRBD1 identical over 12 bases. The CDR3 length is 21 residues. Trimming took 1 base from V and 1 from J; bases not matched to a gene: 13. From germline, CDR1 is LNHNV and CDR2 YYDKDF (reference sequence). CDR3 loop: CATSRGPGTGGPYQNTGELFF. In nucleotides, the CDR3 is TGTGCCACCAGCAGAGGCCCGGGGACAGGGGGCCCTTACCAGAACACCGGGGAGCTGTTTTTT.

V and J are TRBV5-5 and TRBJ1-2; 12 bases align to TRBD1. Germline CDR1 is SGHKS and CDR2 is YYEKEE (reference sequence). The J segment lost 6 bases and the V segment lost 6 bases, leaving 6 bases of the junction unmatched. This CDR3 comprises 14 residues. This CDR3 reads CASTGTGGADGYTF. CDR3 bases: TGTGCCAGCACCGGGACAGGGGGCGCCGATGGCTACACCTTC.

The rearrangement joins TRBV5-4 to TRBJ2-1; TRBD2 might be the D (6 bases). CDR3 length equals 14 residues. Germline-derived CDR1 and CDR2 are SGHNT and YYREEE (reference sequence). The ends were cut back, 0 bases at V and 5 bases at J, with 9 bases in the middle. The CDR3 loop is CASSLELANNEQFF. Here the CDR3 DNA reads TGTGCCAGCAGCTTGGAACTAGCCAACAATGAGCAGTTCTTC.

The rearrangement uses TRBV4-3 and TRBJ2-7, with 14 nucleotides matching TRBD2. Germline-derived CDR1 and CDR2 are LGHNA and YSLEER. The CDR3 length is 14 residues. V gave up 4 bases and J gave up 6 bases; unmatched junction bases: 2. Written as DNA, the CDR3 is TGCGCCAGCAGCCTTGGACTAGCGGGAGGCGAGCAGTACTTC. Translated, it gives CASSLGLAGGEQYF.

The chain links TRBV6-6 to TRBJ2-1; 10 bases align to TRBD2. Germline V gene data show CDR1 as MNHNY and CDR2 as SVGAGI (reference sequence). V was clipped by 2 bases and J by 10 bases; unmatched bases: 2. This CDR3 has 13 residues. CDR3 DNA sequence: TGTGCCAGCAGTTACGGGACTAGCGTAGAGCAGTTCTTC. Translating gives CASSYGTSVEQFF.